This entry concerns a single TCR beta chain. TCRdb reprocessed the 5' RACE reads via MiXCR and lists one record per CDR3 protein. In the table there are about 480,000 distinct CDR3 sequences, 13% to 15% of which are singletons. This CDR3 is 13 amino acids long. Germline V CDR1 and CDR2: SGHRS, YFSETQ. Trimming left V 5 bases short and J 10 bases short, with 16 bases between. This specimen comes from a study of identical twins. The data were also submitted as part of a second study, on yellow fever vaccine responses in identical twins.

V is TRBV5-1 and J is TRBJ2-1; D is unclear. Sequenced input: CD4+ T cells sorted from blood. This clonotype was obtained from a woman aged 18-29 years in good health. The CDR3 bases are TGCGCCAGCAGTTTGACATCGCCTTGGGAGCAGTTCTTC. Translation gives CASSLTSPWEQFF.